The 2 T cell receptor beta chains presented below share a single source sample, sequenced in a study of blood T cell repertoires in COVID-19. The table came from immunoSEQ multiplex PCR; TCRdb's copy has only in-frame clones and leaves some out. In the table there are hundreds of thousands of clones, almost 85% of which are singletons. Sequencing was done on a sample of peripheral blood. The source of these receptors is a human donor in a cohort sampled during active COVID-19.

The CDR3 DNA follows: TGTGCCAGCAGCGATGGTGTCAGCGGTACGACCTACGAGCAGTACTTC. Translated: CASSDGVSGTTYEQYF. J is TRBJ2-7 and V is TRBV9; D might be TRBD2 (5 bases). The length of the CDR3 is 16 residues. V was pared by 3 bases and J by 2 bases, with 18 bases between. Looked up from germline, CDR1 is SGDLS and CDR2 is YYNGEE.

The chain combines TRBV19 with TRBJ2-7; perhaps TRBD1 as D (5 bases). Trimming pared 5 bases from V and 5 bases from J, leaving 7 bases between. Germline values: CDR1 LNHDA, CDR2 SQIVND (reference sequence). The CDR3 covers 11 residues. CDR3 sequence: CASSQGHEQYF. In DNA, the CDR3 is TGTGCCAGTAGTCAGGGCCACGAGCAGTACTTC.